The T cell receptor beta chain under discussion was sequenced for a study of T cell responses to AZD1222 COVID-19 vaccine. Findings of the study overall: Repertoires were obtained solely post-peak T cell response.

V shed 7 bases and J shed 5 bases, with 17 bases lying between them. Germline lookup yields CDR1 SQVTM and CDR2 ANQGSEA. The CDR3 is 13 residues long. The table came from immunoSEQ multiplex PCR; TCRdb's copy has only in-frame clones and leaves some out. The table records fewer than 180,000 clones, under 95% of them present only once. Turning to this clone: Its specificity is not known.

Sample: peripheral blood, taken 28 days after the second AZD1222 dose. The V call is TRBV29-1, the J call TRBJ1-2, with D possibly TRBD1 on 5 matching bases. The sequence came from an adult who received the AZD1222 COVID-19 vaccine. CDR3 loop: CSARGQGEYGYTF. The CDR3 DNA reads as TGCAGCGCGCGTGGCCAGGGTGAATATGGCTACACCTTC. The full variable domain, with the rest looked up from reference TRBV29-1 and TRBJ1-2, is SAVISQKPSRDICQRGTSLTIQCQVDSQVTMMFWYRQQPGQSLTLIATANQGSEATYESGFVIDKFPISRPNLTFSTLTVSNMSPEDSSIYLCSARGQGEYGYTFGSGTRLTVV.